The rows below give T cell receptor beta chains drawn from one sample of a study of cytomegalovirus exposure and HLA in healthy donors. Assay: immunoSEQ multiplex PCR; the TCRdb copy retains only in-frame clones and omits some. This specimen shows approximately 180,000 clones; the ten leading clones hold approximately 6.9%. Input material: PBMCs. Receptors were obtained from a man aged 25-45 years in good health and CMV-seronegative. Each CDR3 is given with its conserved first and last residue. The D gene is left open where the match is weak.

d_gene	v_gene	j_gene	len	CDR3nt	CDR3aa
.	TRBV7-8	TRBJ1-1	13	TGTGCCAGCAGCTGGACGTCACAGGGTGAAGCTTTCTTT	CASSWTSQGEAFF
.	TRBV2	TRBJ2-5	14	TGTGCCAGCAGCTTCGACGGGGTGGGTGAGACCCAGTACTTC	CASSFDGVGETQYF
TRBD2	TRBV6-5	TRBJ2-7	13	TGTGCCAGCAGTTACGGGGGGGAAGACGAGCAGTACTTC	CASSYGGEDEQYF
TRBD1	TRBV4-1	TRBJ2-5	16	TGCGCCAGCAGCCAGCCCCCGGGACAGGGGAGAGAGACCCAGTACTTC	CASSQPPGQGRETQYF
.	TRBV6-4	TRBJ1-1	13	.	CASSETWGRGTFF
.	TRBV5-1	TRBJ1-6	14	TGCGCCAGCAGCTTCCAGGGGTTCAATTCACCCCTCCACTTT	CASSFQGFNSPLHF
.	TRBV6-5	TRBJ2-7	15	TGTGCCAGCAGTTATGACCGGGATAGCTCCTACGAGCAGTACTTC	CASSYDRDSSYEQYF
.	TRBV7-9	TRBJ2-3	15	TGTGCCAGCAGCTTATTCGGGGTCGGCACAGATACGCAGTATTTT	CASSLFGVGTDTQYF
TRBD1	TRBV27	TRBJ2-7	14	TGTGCCAGCAGTTTATACCAGGGGGCTTACGAGCAGTACTTC	CASSLYQGAYEQYF
.	TRBV7-2	TRBJ2-3	16	TGTGCCAGCAGTCCAGATAGGGTGCGGGGCACAGATACGCAGTATTTT	CASSPDRVRGTDTQYF
TRBD1	TRBV27	TRBJ2-7	15	TGTGCCAGCAGTCTCCCAGGACAGGGTACCTACGAGCAGTACTTC	CASSLPGQGTYEQYF
.	TRBV7-9	TRBJ1-6	16	TGTGCCAGCAGCTTATTGGGCAGCTGGCCCTTACCACCCCTCCACTTT	CASSLLGSWPLPPLHF
TRBD1	TRBV18	TRBJ1-5	17	TGTGCCAGCTCACCAGGGACAGGCCGGCTTAGCAATCAGCCCCAGCATTTT	CASSPGTGRLSNQPQHF
.	TRBV11-3	TRBJ1-2	14	TGTGCCAGCAGCTTCGGAGGACGGCCTTCCGGCTACACCTTC	CASSFGGRPSGYTF
TRBD2	TRBV29-1	TRBJ2-1	17	TGCAGCGGTGGGGGAGGGAGCCCAACCTCCCCCTACAATGAGCAGTTCTTC	CSGGGGSPTSPYNEQFF
TRBD1	TRBV6-4	TRBJ1-2	15	TGTGCCAGCAGTGACCCTGGACAGGGGTTTTATGGCTACACCTTC	CASSDPGQGFYGYTF
.	TRBV7-9	TRBJ2-7	11	TGTGCCAGCAGCTTATCTGACGAGCAGTACTTC	CASSLSDEQYF
TRBD1	TRBV5-6	TRBJ1-4	14	TGTGCCAGCAGCGCACAGGGGGCTGGTGAAAAACTGTTTTTT	CASSAQGAGEKLFF
.	TRBV7-2	TRBJ2-3	14	TGTGCCAGCAGCCCAGGGAACTCCGTAGATACGCAGTATTTT	CASSPGNSVDTQYF
.	TRBV15	TRBJ2-6	16	TGTGCCACCAGCAGAGATAGTACCTCTGGGGCCAACGTCCTGACTTTC	CATSRDSTSGANVLTF
.	TRBV5-1	TRBJ1-1	13	TGCGCCAGCAGCTCAGGGGTGAACACTGAAGCTTTCTTT	CASSSGVNTEAFF
.	TRBV11-3	TRBJ2-7	12	TGTGCCAGCAGCCCTGGAGGGCACGAGCAGTACTTC	CASSPGGHEQYF
.	TRBV28	TRBJ1-4	15	TGTGCCAGCAGTTTATGGACGGGGGGTAATGAAAAACTGTTTTTT	CASSLWTGGNEKLFF
TRBD2	TRBV9	TRBJ2-7	15	TGTGCCAGCAGCGTCCCCCCCGGGGGGACCTACGAGCAGTACTTC	CASSVPPGGTYEQYF
TRBD1	TRBV6-1	TRBJ1-4	14	TGTGCCAGCAGCCGGGACAGGACTAATGAAAAACTGTTTTTT	CASSRDRTNEKLFF
TRBD1	TRBV11-3	TRBJ2-7	16	TGTGCCAGCAGCTTAGTAAAAGGGACAGTCTTCGGCGAGCAGTACTTC	CASSLVKGTVFGEQYF
TRBD1	TRBV30	TRBJ2-2	15	TGTGCCTGGAGGAGGACAGGGGGAGTCACCGGGGAGCTGTTTTTT	CAWRRTGGVTGELFF
TRBD1	TRBV27	TRBJ1-1	17	TGTGCCAGCAGTCCTGGGACAGGAGCATCTCCGAACACTGAAGCTTTCTTT	CASSPGTGASPNTEAFF
TRBD1	TRBV19	TRBJ2-7	14	TGTGCCAGTAGTATCGGGACAGGATCCTACGAGCAGTACTTC	CASSIGTGSYEQYF
TRBD1	TRBV30	TRBJ1-5	13	TGTGCCTGGGACAGGGGAAGCAATCAGCCCCAGCATTTT	CAWDRGSNQPQHF
TRBD1	TRBV28	TRBJ1-5	15	TGTGCCAGCAGATCCCACAGGGGGCTTGGCCAGCCCCAGCATTTT	CASRSHRGLGQPQHF
.	TRBV15	TRBJ2-1	14	TGTGCCACCAGTGGCGGGGAACCCTACAATGAGCAGTTCTTC	CATSGGEPYNEQFF
.	TRBV7-2	TRBJ1-1	13	TGTGCCAGCAGCTTGGTAGTGAACACTGAAGCTTTCTTT	CASSLVVNTEAFF
TRBD1	TRBV5-1	TRBJ2-2	16	TGCGCCAGCAGCTTTCAGGGACAGGGGAACACCGGGGAGCTGTTTTTT	CASSFQGQGNTGELFF
TRBD2	TRBV10-1	TRBJ2-1	17	TGCGCCAGCAGTGAGTCGATCGGCGGGAGGGCCGGGAATGAGCAGTTCTTC	CASSESIGGRAGNEQFF
TRBD2	TRBV6-5	TRBJ2-2	15	TGTGCCAGCAGGACCCCTAGCGGCAACACCGGGGAGCTGTTTTTT	CASRTPSGNTGELFF
TRBD1	TRBV10-3	TRBJ1-2	15	TGTGCCATCAGTGAGTCGACTCAGGGGGTCTATGGCTACACCTTC	CAISESTQGVYGYTF
.	TRBV7-9	TRBJ1-2	16	TGTGCCAGCAGCTCGGGTACATCCTTAACTATCTATGGCTACACCTTC	CASSSGTSLTIYGYTF
TRBD1	TRBV28	TRBJ2-7	12	TGTGCCACCAGGGACAGCGCCTACGAGCAGTACTTC	CATRDSAYEQYF
TRBD2	TRBV5-4	TRBJ2-5	13	TGTGCCAGCAGCTTGACTAGCGCAGAGACCCAGTACTTC	CASSLTSAETQYF
TRBD1	TRBV2	TRBJ1-2	14	TGTGCCAGCAGTTTCCGGCCAGGGGGCAATGGCTACACCTTC	CASSFRPGGNGYTF
TRBD1	TRBV30	TRBJ1-5	15	TGTGCCTGGAGTGTACTGGGCAGGGGGGATCAGCCCCAGCATTTT	CAWSVLGRGDQPQHF
.	TRBV5-8	TRBJ2-7	12	TGTGCCAGCAGCGGACTCTCCTACGAGCAGTACTTC	CASSGLSYEQYF
TRBD1	TRBV27	TRBJ2-4	21	TGTGCCAGCAGTTTTACGGTGTTGGGACAGGGGGTTCTGTTGGCCAAAAACATTCAGTACTTC	CASSFTVLGQGVLLAKNIQYF
.	TRBV6-4	TRBJ1-2	11	TGTGCCAGCAGTGGGGCCTATGGCTACACCTTC	CASSGAYGYTF
.	TRBV29-1	TRBJ2-5	12	TGCAGCGTTTGGCAGGGAGGCGAGACCCAGTACTTC	CSVWQGGETQYF
.	TRBV29-1	TRBJ1-1	14	TGCAGCGTTGACCAGGGTGGGTCGAACACTGAAGCTTTCTTT	CSVDQGGSNTEAFF
TRBD2	TRBV28	TRBJ2-7	16	TGTGCCAGCCGGGGGTGGAGCGGGGGTTTCTCCTACGAGCAGTACTTC	CASRGWSGGFSYEQYF